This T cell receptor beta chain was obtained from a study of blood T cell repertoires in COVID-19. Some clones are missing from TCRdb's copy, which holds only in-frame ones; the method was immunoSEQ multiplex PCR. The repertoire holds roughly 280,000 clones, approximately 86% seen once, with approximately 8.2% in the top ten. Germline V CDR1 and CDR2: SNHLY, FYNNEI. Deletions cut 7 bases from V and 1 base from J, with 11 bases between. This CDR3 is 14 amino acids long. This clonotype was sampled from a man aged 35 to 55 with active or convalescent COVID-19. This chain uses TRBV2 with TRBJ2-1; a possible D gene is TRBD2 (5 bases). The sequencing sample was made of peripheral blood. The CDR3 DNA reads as TGTGCCAGCATTCTAGCCGTGTCCTACAATGAGCAGTTCTTC. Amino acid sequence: CASILAVSYNEQFF.